This TCR beta chain was retrieved from a study of blood T cell repertoires in COVID-19. At the level of the study: From T cells, B-cell-depleted T cells, or PBMCs came the material, which was cDNA or gDNA.

Here immunoSEQ multiplex PCR was the method, and the copy in TCRdb shows in-frame clones only, minus some. The sample contains over 150,000 clones, more than 75% of which appear only once. CDR3 size: 16 residues. J lost 8 bases, V lost 1 base, and 11 bases had no gene match. Germline loops: CDR1 LGHNA, CDR2 YNFKEQ. Seattle-derived patients entered the study during active infection and were followed longitudinally. The sequence derives from a man aged 60 to 69 with COVID-19, enrolled during active disease. The genes are TRBV4-2 and TRBJ1-2; 9 bases match TRBD1. Sequenced material: peripheral blood. The CDR3 region is CASSQGGQGALNGYTF. The CDR3 DNA reads as TGTGCCAGCAGCCAAGGGGGACAGGGAGCCCTTAACGGCTACACCTTC.